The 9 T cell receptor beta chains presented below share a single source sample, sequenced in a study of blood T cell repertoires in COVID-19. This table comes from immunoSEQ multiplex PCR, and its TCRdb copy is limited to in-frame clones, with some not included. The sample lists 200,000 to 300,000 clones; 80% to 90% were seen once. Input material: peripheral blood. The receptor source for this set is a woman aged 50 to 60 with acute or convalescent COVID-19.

The CDR3 DNA follows: TGTGCCAGCTCACCAAGGGACAGGGAAGAGACCCAGTACTTC. Protein sequence: CASSPRDREETQYF. J is TRBJ2-5 and V is TRBV18; 9 positions agree with TRBD1. Trimming took 2 bases from V and 3 from J; bases not matched to a gene: 1. The V gene's germline CDR1 is KGHSH and CDR2 LQKENI. CDR3 length equals 14 residues.

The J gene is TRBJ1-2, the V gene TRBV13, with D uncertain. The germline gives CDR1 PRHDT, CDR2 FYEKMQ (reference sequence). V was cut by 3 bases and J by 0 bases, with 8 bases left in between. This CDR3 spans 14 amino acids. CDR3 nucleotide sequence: TGTGCCAGCAGCTTCGTCGGGGCTAACTATGGCTACACCTTC. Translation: CASSFVGANYGYTF.

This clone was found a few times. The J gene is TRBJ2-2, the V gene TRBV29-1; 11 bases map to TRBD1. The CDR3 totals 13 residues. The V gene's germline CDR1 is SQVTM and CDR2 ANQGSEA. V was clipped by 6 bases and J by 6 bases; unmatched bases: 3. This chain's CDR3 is CSVEGQGAGELFF. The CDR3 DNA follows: TGCAGCGTGGAGGGACAGGGGGCCGGGGAGCTGTTTTTT.

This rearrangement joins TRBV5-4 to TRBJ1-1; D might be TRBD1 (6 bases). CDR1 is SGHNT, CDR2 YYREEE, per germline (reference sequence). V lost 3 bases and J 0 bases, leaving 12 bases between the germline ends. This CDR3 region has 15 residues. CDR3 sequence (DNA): TGTGCCAGCAGCTCCAGGGGACATCTGAACACTGAAGCTTTCTTT. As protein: CASSSRGHLNTEAFF.

The CDR3 region has the DNA TGTGCCAGCACCCTAGACCGGGGGGAAGCTTTCTTT. Its protein product is CASTLDRGEAFF. The rearrangement uses TRBV2 and TRBJ1-1; a weak D match, TRBD1 (5 bases). V was trimmed by 7 bases and J by 8 bases, leaving 14 bases between them. CDR3 size: 12 residues. CDR1 and CDR2 (germline): SNHLY, FYNNEI.

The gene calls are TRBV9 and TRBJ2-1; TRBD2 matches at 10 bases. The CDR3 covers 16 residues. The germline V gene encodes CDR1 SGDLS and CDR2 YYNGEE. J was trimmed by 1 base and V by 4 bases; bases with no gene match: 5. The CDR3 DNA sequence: TGTGCCAGCAGCTACGGGACTAGCGTATCCTACAATGAGCAGTTCTTC. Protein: CASSYGTSVSYNEQFF.

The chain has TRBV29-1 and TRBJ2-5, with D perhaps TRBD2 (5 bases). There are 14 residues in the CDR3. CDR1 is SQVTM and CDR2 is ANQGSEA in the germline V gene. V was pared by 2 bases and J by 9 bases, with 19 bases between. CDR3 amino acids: CSVERSLDLEAQYF. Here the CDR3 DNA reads TGCAGCGTTGAACGGTCTTTGGACTTGGAGGCCCAGTACTTC.

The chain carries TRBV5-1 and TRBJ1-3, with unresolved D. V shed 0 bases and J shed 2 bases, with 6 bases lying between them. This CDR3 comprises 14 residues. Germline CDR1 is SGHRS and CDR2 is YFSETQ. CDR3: CASSLGGPGNTIYF. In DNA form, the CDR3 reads TGCGCCAGCAGCTTGGGAGGTCCTGGAAACACCATATATTTT.

CDR3 sequence: CASSRGAPDTQYF. In DNA, the CDR3 is TGTGCCAGCAGCCGCGGGGCCCCAGATACGCAGTATTTT. V and J are TRBV9 and TRBJ2-3; maybe TRBD2 (6 bases). This CDR3 comprises 13 residues. Germline CDR1 is SGDLS and CDR2 is YYNGEE. Deletions cut 4 bases from V and 4 bases from J, with 10 bases between.